This is a list of T cell receptor beta chains from one sample in a study of cytomegalovirus exposure and HLA in healthy donors. Here immunoSEQ multiplex PCR was the method, and the copy in TCRdb shows in-frame clones only, minus some. This sample has over 60,000 clones; about 81% occur once, and the top ten carry about an eighth. Sequenced sample: PBMCs. These receptors were taken from a man aged 65 to 79 in good health and CMV-seronegative. CDR3s include the opening cysteine and the closing phenylalanine or tryptophan. D genes are given only for firm matches. Only some rows state a clone size, as once, few, many or a class for expanded clones.

cdr3_length,j_call,d_call,v_call,clone_size,cdr3_nt,cdr3_aa
15,TRBJ2-5,TRBD1,TRBV5-1,NA,TGCGCCAGCAGCGCCAACGGACAGGGAGAAGAGACCCAGTACTTC,CASSANGQGEETQYF
15,TRBJ2-7,NA,TRBV6-1,once,TGTGCCAGCAGGGATAGGGCAGGTGGAGGCCACGAGCAGTACTTC,CASRDRAGGGHEQYF
15,TRBJ2-1,TRBD2,TRBV2,NA,TGTGCCAGCAAAAAGGCGGCTAGCGGGAGAGGTGAGCAGTTCTTC,CASKKAASGRGEQFF
17,TRBJ2-5,TRBD2,TRBV15,NA,TGTGCCACCAGCAGCGGGCGACTAGCGGGAGTCCAAGAGACCCAGTACTTC,CATSSGRLAGVQETQYF
16,TRBJ2-5,TRBD1,TRBV7-9,NA,TGTTCCAGCAGCACCAGACCACAGGGGGTGAGAGAGACCCAGTACTTC,CSSSTRPQGVRETQYF
11,TRBJ2-7,NA,TRBV7-9,NA,TGTGCCAGCAGCTTAATATACGAGCAGTACTTC,CASSLIYEQYF
14,TRBJ2-1,TRBD1,TRBV5-1,NA,TGCGCCACCGGCACAGGGGCCAAAGACGATGAGCAGTTCTTC,CATGTGAKDDEQFF
11,TRBJ2-7,NA,TRBV5-8,NA,TGTGCCAGCAGCTTGGTTGAGTTTAGGTACTTC,CASSLVEFRYF
13,TRBJ1-2,TRBD1,TRBV18,NA,TGTGCCAGCTCTGCCGACAGGGACTATGGCTACACCTTC,CASSADRDYGYTF
15,TRBJ2-1,TRBD2,TRBV7-6,few,TGTGCCAGCAGCCCGGGGCTAGCGGGACGCAGAGAGCAGTTCTTC,CASSPGLAGRREQFF
14,TRBJ2-3,TRBD2,TRBV7-2,NA,TGTGCCAGCAGCCTGACTAGCGGGAGAGCTACGCAGTATTTT,CASSLTSGRATQYF
13,TRBJ1-5,NA,TRBV6-1,NA,TGTGCCAGCAATGAGGGTTCGGGGCAGCCCCAGCATTTT,CASNEGSGQPQHF
17,TRBJ2-5,TRBD2,TRBV15,NA,TGTGCCACCAGCAGAGATAGGGGCGGGAGGGGGAAAGAGACCCAGTACTTC,CATSRDRGGRGKETQYF
14,TRBJ2-7,NA,TRBV7-9,NA,TGTGCCAGCAGCGCCCGGGACACCCTTTTCGAGCAGTACTTC,CASSARDTLFEQYF
15,TRBJ1-4,NA,TRBV5-1,few,TGCGCCAGCAGCTTGGGTGGGGCACCTAATGAAAAACTGTTTTTT,CASSLGGAPNEKLFF
14,TRBJ2-1,TRBD2,TRBV19,NA,TGTGCCAGTAGTGGGAGGGACCGATACAATGAGCAGTTCTTC,CASSGRDRYNEQFF
16,TRBJ2-2,TRBD2,TRBV30,few,TGTGCCCTTCGGAGCGGGAGGGCCCGGAACACCGGGGAGCTGTTTTTT,CALRSGRARNTGELFF
11,TRBJ2-1,NA,TRBV20-1,NA,TGCAGTGCGGGGGGGCGTGATGAGCAGTTCTTC,CSAGGRDEQFF
14,TRBJ1-1,NA,TRBV28,NA,TGTGCCAGCCGGCTCGGGGTAAGGTCAACTGAAGCTTTCTTT,CASRLGVRSTEAFF
17,TRBJ1-3,NA,TRBV18,once,TGTGCCAGCTCTCCGAGGGAGCCGGGAAGCTCTGGAAACACCATATATTTT,CASSPREPGSSGNTIYF
16,TRBJ2-2,NA,TRBV9,once,TGTGCCAGCAGCCATAGTTGGGGAGGGAACACCGGGGAGCTGTTTTTT,CASSHSWGGNTGELFF
15,TRBJ2-5,NA,TRBV2,NA,TGTGCCAGCACCCAAAGGGGGACTATCCAAGAGACCCAGTACTTC,CASTQRGTIQETQYF
13,TRBJ1-1,NA,TRBV6-6,NA,TGTGCCAGCACCCTACAGGGTAACACTGAAGCTTTCTTT,CASTLQGNTEAFF
16,TRBJ2-1,TRBD1,TRBV7-2,once,TGTGCCAGCAGCTTACCCGGGGTCAGGGGGCACAATGAGCAGTTCTTC,CASSLPGVRGHNEQFF
15,TRBJ1-2,NA,TRBV6-5,NA,TGTGCCAGCAGCGATGGGGCAGTATCGGGCCATGGCTACACCTTC,CASSDGAVSGHGYTF
15,TRBJ2-2,TRBD2,TRBV7-2,NA,TGTGCCAGCAGCTTAGCGGGGAGGGGCACCGGGGAGCTGTTTTTT,CASSLAGRGTGELFF
14,TRBJ2-5,TRBD1,TRBV9,NA,TGTGCCAGCAGTAGAACAGGGGGCAGGGAGACCCAGTACTTC,CASSRTGGRETQYF
16,TRBJ1-1,TRBD1,TRBV18,NA,TGTGCCAGCTCACCTTTTTCCGAGACAGGGGGCACTGAAGCTTTCTTT,CASSPFSETGGTEAFF
15,TRBJ2-1,NA,TRBV15,NA,TGTGCCACCAGCAGAGAAATAAACAGGGCGCATGAGCAGTTCTTC,CATSREINRAHEQFF
12,TRBJ2-1,NA,TRBV10-3,NA,TGTGCCATCAGTCAGGGTTACAATGAGCAGTTCTTC,CAISQGYNEQFF
19,TRBJ2-1,TRBD2,TRBV7-9,NA,TGTTCCAGCAGCTTAGGGTGGGTTTTTCGGAGCGGGATATACAATGAGCAGTTCTTC,CSSSLGWVFRSGIYNEQFF
14,TRBJ2-7,TRBD1,TRBV5-4,NA,TGTGCCAGTAAGACACAGGGGAGCGGCTACGAGCAGTACTTC,CASKTQGSGYEQYF
15,TRBJ2-7,TRBD2,TRBV6-5,NA,TGTGCCAGCAGGAGCCCTAGCGGGGGGGCCAACGAGCAGTACTTC,CASRSPSGGANEQYF
14,TRBJ1-1,NA,TRBV6-1,many,TGTGCCAGCAGTGAATTCGAACAGAATTCTGAAGCTTTCTTT,CASSEFEQNSEAFF
12,TRBJ2-3,NA,TRBV25-1,NA,TGTGCCAGCAGTCCGGGGACAGATACGCAGTATTTT,CASSPGTDTQYF
15,TRBJ2-7,NA,TRBV13,few,TGTGCCAGCAGCTTATGGCGGGAGCCTCTAGGGGGGCAGTACTTC,CASSLWREPLGGQYF
15,TRBJ2-7,TRBD2,TRBV10-3,NA,TGTGCCATCAGCGTTAGCGGGAGTGACGGTAACGAGCAGTACTTC,CAISVSGSDGNEQYF
18,TRBJ2-7,TRBD2,TRBV4-3,NA,TGCGCCAGCAGCCAAGAAGTTCCTCGGGGGGTAACCTCCTACGAGCAGTACTTC,CASSQEVPRGVTSYEQYF
16,TRBJ1-6,NA,TRBV27,NA,TGTGCCAGCAGTTTATGGGGCAGGGAAGGTAATTCACCCCTCCACTTT,CASSLWGREGNSPLHF
15,TRBJ1-1,NA,TRBV11-2,NA,TGTGCCAGCAGCTTAGGTCAGGCAGTATATACTGAAGCTTTCTTT,CASSLGQAVYTEAFF
14,TRBJ1-1,NA,TRBV10-3,NA,TGTGCCATCAGTAAATTCTCAGGGAAAGCTGAAGCTTTCTTT,CAISKFSGKAEAFF